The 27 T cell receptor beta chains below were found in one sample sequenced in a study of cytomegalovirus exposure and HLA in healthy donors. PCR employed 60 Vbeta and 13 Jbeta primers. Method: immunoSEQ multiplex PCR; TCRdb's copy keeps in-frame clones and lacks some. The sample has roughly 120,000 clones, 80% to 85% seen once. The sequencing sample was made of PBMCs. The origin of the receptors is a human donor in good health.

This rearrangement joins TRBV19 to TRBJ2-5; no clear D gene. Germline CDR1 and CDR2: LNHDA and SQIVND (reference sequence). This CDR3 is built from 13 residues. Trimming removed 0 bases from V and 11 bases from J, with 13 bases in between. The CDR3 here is CASSIEAYLEQYF. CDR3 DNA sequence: TGTGCCAGTAGTATAGAGGCCTATTTGGAGCAGTACTTC.

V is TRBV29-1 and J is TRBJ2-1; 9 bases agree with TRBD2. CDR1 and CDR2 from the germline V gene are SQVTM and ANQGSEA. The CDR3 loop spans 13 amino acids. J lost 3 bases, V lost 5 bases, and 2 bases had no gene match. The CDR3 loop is CSVRGGDYNEQFF. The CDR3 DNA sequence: TGCAGCGTTCGCGGGGGGGACTACAATGAGCAGTTCTTC.

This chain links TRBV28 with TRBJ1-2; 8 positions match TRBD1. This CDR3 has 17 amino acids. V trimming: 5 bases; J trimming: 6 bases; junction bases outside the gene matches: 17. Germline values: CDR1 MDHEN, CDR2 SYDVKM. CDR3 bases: TGTGCCAGCAGTCTTGGGTTTTTGGTCGGGACAGGAAATGGCTACACCTTC. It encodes CASSLGFLVGTGNGYTF.

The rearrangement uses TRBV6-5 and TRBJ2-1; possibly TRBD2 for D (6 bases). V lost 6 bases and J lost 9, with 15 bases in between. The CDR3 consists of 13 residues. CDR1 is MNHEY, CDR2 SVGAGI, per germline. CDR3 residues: CASSWDSLSEQFF. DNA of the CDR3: TGTGCCAGCAGCTGGGACTCCCTTAGTGAGCAGTTCTTC.

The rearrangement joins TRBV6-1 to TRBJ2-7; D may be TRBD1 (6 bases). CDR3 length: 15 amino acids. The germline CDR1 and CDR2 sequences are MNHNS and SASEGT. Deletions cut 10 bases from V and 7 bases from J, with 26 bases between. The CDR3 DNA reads TGTGCCATCCTCATAAAAGCCGGGACATCTGGAGAGCAGTACTTC. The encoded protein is CAILIKAGTSGEQYF.

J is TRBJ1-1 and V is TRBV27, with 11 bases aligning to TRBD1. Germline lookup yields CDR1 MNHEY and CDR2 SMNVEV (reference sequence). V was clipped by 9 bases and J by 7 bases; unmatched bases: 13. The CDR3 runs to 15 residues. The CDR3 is CASKGQGVPEREAFF. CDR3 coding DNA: TGTGCCAGTAAGGGACAGGGGGTTCCCGAGCGTGAAGCTTTCTTT.

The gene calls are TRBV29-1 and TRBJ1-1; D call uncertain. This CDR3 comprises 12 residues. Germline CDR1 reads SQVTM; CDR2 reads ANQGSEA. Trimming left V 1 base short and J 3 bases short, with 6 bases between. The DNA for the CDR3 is TGCAGCGTTGAAGGCACTTACACTGAAGCTTTCTTT. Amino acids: CSVEGTYTEAFF.

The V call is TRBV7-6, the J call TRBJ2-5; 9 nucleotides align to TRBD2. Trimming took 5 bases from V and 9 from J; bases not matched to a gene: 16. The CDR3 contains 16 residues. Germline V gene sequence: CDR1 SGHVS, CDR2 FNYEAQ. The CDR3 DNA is TGTGCCAGCAGCCCGGCGCAGCGGGGGGCCCCTAGCGCCCAGTACTTC. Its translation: CASSPAQRGAPSAQYF.

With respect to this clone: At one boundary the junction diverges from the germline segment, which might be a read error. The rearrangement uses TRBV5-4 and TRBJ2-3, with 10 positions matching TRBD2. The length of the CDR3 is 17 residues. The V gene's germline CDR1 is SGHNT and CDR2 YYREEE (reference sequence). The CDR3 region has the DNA TGTGCCAGCAGCTTGCGGGCTAGCGGGGGTAGCACAGATACGCAGTGTTTT. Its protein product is CASSLRASGGSTDTQCF.

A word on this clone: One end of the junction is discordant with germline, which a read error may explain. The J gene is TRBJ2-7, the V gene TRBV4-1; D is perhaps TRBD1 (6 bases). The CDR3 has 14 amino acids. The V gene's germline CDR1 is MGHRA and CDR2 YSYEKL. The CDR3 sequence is CASSQQRTVYEQYF. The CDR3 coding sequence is TGTGCCAGCAGCCAACAAAGGACAGTCTACGAGCAGTACTTC.

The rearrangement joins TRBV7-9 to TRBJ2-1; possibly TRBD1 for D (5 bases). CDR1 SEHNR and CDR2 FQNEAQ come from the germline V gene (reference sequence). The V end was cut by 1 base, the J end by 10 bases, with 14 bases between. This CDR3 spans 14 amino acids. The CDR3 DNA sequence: TGTGCCAGCAGCTTAGGTCCAGGGTCTCGGGAGCAGTTCTTC. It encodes CASSLGPGSREQFF.

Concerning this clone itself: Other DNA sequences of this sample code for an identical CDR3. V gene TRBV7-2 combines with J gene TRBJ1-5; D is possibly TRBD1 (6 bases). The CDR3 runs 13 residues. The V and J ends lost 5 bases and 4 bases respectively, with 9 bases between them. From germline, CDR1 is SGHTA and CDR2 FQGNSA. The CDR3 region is CASSIQGNQPQHF. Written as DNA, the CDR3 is TGTGCCAGCAGCATACAGGGAAATCAGCCCCAGCATTTT.

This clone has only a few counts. CDR3 in DNA: TGTGCCAGCGTTGGAGCCTATGGGACAGGCTCTGGAAACACCATATATTTT. It encodes CASVGAYGTGSGNTIYF. V usage is TRBV2 and J usage is TRBJ1-3; 8 bases are shared with TRBD1. The J segment lost 0 bases and the V segment lost 8 bases, leaving 12 bases of the junction unmatched. The CDR3 is 17 amino acids. Germline lookup yields CDR1 SNHLY and CDR2 FYNNEI.

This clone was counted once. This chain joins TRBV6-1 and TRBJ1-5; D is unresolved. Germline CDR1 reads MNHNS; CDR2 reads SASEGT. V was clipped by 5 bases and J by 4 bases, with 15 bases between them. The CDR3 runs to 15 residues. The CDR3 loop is CASSPPTYSNQPQHF. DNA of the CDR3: TGTGCCAGCAGTCCCCCAACTTACTCGAATCAGCCCCAGCATTTT.

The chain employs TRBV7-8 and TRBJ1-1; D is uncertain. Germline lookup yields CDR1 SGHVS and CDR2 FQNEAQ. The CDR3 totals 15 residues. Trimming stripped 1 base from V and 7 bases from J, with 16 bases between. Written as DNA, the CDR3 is TGTGCCAGCAGCTTAGTGCGAGGCTCCGACGGTGAAGCTTTCTTT. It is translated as CASSLVRGSDGEAFF.

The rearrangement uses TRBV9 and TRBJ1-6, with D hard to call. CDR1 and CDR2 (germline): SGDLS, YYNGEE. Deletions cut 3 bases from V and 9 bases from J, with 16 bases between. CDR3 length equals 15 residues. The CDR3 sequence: CASSGMGSHVSPLHF. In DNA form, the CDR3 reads TGTGCCAGCAGCGGTATGGGGAGTCACGTTTCACCCCTCCACTTT.

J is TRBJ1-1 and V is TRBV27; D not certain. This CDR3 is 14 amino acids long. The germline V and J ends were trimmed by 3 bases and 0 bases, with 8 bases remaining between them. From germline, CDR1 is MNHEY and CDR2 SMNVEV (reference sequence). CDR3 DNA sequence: TGTGCCAGCAGTTTCGGAGGCCTGAACACTGAAGCTTTCTTT. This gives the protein CASSFGGLNTEAFF.

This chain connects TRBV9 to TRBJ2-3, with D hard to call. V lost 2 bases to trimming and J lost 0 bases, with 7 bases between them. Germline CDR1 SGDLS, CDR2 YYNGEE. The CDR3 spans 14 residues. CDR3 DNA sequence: TGTGCCAGCAGCGTCCCCGGGAGCACAGATACGCAGTATTTT. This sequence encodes CASSVPGSTDTQYF. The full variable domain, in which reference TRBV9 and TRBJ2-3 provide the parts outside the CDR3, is DSGVTQTPKHLITATGQRVTLRCSPRSGDLSVYWYQQSLDQGLQFLIQYYNGEERAKGNILERFSAQQFPDLHSELNLSSLELGDSALYFCASSVPGSTDTQYFGPGTRLTVL.

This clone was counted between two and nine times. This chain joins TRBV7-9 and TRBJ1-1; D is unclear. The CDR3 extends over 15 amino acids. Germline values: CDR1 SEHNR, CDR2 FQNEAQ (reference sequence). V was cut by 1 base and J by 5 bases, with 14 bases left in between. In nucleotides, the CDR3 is TGTGCCAGCAGCTTAGAGTATATGGGCGGGACTGAAGCTTTCTTT. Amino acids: CASSLEYMGGTEAFF.

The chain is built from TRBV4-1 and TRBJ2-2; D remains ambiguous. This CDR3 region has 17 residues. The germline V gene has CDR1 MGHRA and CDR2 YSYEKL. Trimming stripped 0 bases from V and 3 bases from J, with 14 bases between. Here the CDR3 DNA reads TGCGCCAGCAGCCAAGATGAACTCCCCCGGGACACCGGGGAGCTGTTTTTT. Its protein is CASSQDELPRDTGELFF.

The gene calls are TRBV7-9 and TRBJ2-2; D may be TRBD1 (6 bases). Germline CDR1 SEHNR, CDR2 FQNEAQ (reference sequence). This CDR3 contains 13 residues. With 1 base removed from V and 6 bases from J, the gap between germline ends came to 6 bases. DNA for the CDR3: TGTGCCAGCAGCTTAGGACAGGCCGGGGAGCTGTTTTTT. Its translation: CASSLGQAGELFF.

The CDR3 loop is CASSLGTAPTYEQYF. The CDR3 DNA reads TGTGCCAGCAGTTTGGGGACAGCACCAACCTACGAGCAGTACTTC. The V call is TRBV27, the J call TRBJ2-7, with 7 bases fitting TRBD1. CDR3 length: 15 amino acids. After removal of 3 bases from V and 2 bases from J, the junction contained 7 bases not matched to a gene. The germline gives CDR1 MNHEY, CDR2 SMNVEV (reference sequence).

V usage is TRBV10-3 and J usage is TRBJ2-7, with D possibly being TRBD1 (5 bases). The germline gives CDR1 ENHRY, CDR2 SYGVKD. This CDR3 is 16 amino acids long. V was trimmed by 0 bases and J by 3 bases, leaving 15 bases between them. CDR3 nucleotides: TGTGCCATCAGTGAGTCGCCCCCAGGGTTGGTCTACGAGCAGTACTTC. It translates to CAISESPPGLVYEQYF.

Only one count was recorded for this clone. The CDR3 DNA sequence: TGTGCCAGCAGCTTAGTCGCCGGGACTACCGCCGGCTATGAGCAGTTCTTC. This gives the protein CASSLVAGTTAGYEQFF. V gene TRBV7-6 combines with J gene TRBJ2-1; 7 positions match TRBD2. The V segment lost 1 base and the J segment 8 bases; nucleotides outside the gene matches: 14. The CDR3 extends over 17 amino acids. CDR1 SGHVS and CDR2 FNYEAQ come from the germline V gene.

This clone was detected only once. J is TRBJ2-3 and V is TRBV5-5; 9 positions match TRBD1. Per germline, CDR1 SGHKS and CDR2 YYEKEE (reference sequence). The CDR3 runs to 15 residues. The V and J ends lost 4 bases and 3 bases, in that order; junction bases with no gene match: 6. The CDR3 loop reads CASSLPGQGTDTQYF. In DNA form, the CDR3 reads TGTGCCAGCAGCCTGCCGGGACAGGGAACAGATACGCAGTATTTT.

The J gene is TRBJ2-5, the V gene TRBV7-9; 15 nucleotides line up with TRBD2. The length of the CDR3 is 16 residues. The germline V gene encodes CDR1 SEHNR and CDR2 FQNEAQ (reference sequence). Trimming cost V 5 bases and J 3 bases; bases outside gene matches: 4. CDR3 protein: CASSPGLAGGKETQYF. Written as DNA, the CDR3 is TGTGCCAGCAGCCCGGGACTAGCGGGGGGAAAAGAGACCCAGTACTTC.

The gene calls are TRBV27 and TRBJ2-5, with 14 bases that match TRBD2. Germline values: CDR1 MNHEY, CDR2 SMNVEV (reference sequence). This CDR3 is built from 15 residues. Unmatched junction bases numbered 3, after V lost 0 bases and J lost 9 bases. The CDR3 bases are TGTGCCAGCAGTTTATCACGGGGACTAGCGGGGGCCCAGTACTTC. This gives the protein CASSLSRGLAGAQYF.